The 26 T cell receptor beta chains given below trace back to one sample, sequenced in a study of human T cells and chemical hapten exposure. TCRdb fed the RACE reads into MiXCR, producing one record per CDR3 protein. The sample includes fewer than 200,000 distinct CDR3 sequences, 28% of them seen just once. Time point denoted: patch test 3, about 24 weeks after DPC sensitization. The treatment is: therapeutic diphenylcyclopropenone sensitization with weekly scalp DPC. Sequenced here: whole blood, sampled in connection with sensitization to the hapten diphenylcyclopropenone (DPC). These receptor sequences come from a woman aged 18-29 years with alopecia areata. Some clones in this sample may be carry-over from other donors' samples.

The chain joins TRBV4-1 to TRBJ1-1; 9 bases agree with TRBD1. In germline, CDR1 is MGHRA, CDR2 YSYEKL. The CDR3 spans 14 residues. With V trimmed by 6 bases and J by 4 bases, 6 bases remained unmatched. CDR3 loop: CASSRQGEGTEAFF. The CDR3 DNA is TGCGCCAGCAGTAGACAGGGGGAGGGCACTGAAGCTTTCTTT.

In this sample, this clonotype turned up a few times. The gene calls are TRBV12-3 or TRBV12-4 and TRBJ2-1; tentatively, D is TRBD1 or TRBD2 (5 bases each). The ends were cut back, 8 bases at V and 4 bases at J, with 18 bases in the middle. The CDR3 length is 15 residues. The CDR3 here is CASGAGTAFYNEQFF. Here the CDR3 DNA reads TGTGCCAGCGGAGCCGGGACGGCTTTTTACAATGAGCAGTTCTTC.

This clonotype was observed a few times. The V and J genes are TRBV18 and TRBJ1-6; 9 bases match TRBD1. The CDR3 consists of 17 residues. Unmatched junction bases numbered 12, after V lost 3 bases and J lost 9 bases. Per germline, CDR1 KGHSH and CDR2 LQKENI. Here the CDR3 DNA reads TGTGCCAGCTCACCGGGGGACAGGGAGGTTTTGGTTTCACCCCTCCACTTT. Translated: CASSPGDREVLVSPLHF.

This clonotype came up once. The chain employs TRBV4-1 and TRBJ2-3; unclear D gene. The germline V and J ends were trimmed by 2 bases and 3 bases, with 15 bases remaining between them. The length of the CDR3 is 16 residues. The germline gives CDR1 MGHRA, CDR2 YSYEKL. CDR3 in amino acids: CASSQTSGRGTDTQYF. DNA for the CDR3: TGCGCCAGCAGCCAAACCTCAGGCCGTGGAACAGATACGCAGTATTTT.

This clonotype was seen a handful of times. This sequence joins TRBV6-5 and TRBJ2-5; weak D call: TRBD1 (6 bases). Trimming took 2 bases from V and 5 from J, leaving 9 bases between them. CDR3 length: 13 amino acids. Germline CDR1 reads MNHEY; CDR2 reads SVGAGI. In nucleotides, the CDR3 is TGTGCCAGCAGTTACCCAGGGGCGGAGACCCAGTACTTC. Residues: CASSYPGAETQYF.

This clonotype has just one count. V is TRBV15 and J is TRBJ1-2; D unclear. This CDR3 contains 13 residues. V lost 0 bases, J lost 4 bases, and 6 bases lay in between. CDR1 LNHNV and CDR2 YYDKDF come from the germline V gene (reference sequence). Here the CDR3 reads CATSRDRVYGYTF. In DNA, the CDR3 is TGTGCCACCAGCAGAGATCGGGTCTATGGCTACACCTTC.

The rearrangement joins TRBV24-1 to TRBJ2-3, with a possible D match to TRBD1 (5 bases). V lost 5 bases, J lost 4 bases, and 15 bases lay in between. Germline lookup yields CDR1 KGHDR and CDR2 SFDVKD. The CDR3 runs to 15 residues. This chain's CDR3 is CATSVPGPSADTQYF. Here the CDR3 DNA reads TGTGCCACCAGTGTCCCAGGGCCATCCGCAGATACGCAGTATTTT.

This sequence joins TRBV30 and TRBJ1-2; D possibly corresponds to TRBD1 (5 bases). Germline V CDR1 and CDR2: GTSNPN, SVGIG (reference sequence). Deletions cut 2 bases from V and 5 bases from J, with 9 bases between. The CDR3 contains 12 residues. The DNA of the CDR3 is TGTGCCTGGAGTAGCGGGGGATATGGCTACACCTTC. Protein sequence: CAWSSGGYGYTF.

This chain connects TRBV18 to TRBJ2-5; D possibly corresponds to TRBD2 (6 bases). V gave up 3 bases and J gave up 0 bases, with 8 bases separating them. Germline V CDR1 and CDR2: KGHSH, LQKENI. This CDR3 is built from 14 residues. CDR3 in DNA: TGTGCCAGCTCACCCCCTAGCGACCAAGAGACCCAGTACTTC. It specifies CASSPPSDQETQYF.

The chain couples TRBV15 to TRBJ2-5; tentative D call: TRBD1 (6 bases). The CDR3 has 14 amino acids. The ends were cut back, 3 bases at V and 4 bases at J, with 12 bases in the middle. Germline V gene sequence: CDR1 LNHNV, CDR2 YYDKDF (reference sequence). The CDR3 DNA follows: TGTGCCACCAGCAGGCCGGACAGTCTAGAGACCCAGTACTTC. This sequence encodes CATSRPDSLETQYF.

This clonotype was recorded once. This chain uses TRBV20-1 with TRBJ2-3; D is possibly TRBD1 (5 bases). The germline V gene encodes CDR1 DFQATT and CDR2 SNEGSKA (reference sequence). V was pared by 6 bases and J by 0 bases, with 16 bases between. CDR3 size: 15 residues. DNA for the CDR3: TGCAGTGCCCAGGTGGGGCCCCATAGCACAGATACGCAGTATTTT. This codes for CSAQVGPHSTDTQYF.

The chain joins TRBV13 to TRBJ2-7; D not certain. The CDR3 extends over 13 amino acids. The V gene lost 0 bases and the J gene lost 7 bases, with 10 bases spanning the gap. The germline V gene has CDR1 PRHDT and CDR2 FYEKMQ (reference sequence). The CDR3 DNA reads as TGTGCCAGCAGCTTAGGGCCCTTCGGGGAGCAGTACTTC. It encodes CASSLGPFGEQYF.

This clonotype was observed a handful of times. The DNA of the CDR3 is TGTGCCAGCAGCTCCAGGTATCGGGACACTGAAGCTTTCTTT. Encoded protein: CASSSRYRDTEAFF. The chain is built from TRBV7-6 and TRBJ1-1; D not certain. CDR1 and CDR2 from the germline V gene are SGHVS and FNYEAQ. Trimming cost V 4 bases and J 3 bases, with 12 bases left between them. This CDR3 is 14 amino acids long.

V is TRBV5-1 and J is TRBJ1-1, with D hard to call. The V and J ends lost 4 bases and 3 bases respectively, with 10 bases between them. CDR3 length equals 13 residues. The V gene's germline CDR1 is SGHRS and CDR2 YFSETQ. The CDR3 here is CASSPNSDTEAFF. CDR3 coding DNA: TGCGCCAGCAGCCCCAATTCGGACACTGAAGCTTTCTTT.

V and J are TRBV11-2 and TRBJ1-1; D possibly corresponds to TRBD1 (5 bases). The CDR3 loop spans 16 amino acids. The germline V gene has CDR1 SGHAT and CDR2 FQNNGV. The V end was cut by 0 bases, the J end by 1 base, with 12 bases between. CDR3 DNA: TGTGCCAGCAGCTTAGAGGGGGGACGGCGGAACACTGAAGCTTTCTTT. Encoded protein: CASSLEGGRRNTEAFF.

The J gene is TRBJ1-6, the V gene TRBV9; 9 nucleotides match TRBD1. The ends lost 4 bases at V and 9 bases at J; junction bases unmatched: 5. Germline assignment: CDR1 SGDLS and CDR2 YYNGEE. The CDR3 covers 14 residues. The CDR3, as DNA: TGTGCCAGCAGCACGGGACAGGGTGGTTCACCCCTCCACTTT. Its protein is CASSTGQGGSPLHF. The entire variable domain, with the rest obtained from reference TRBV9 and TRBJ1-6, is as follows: DSGVTQTPKHLITATGQRVTLRCSPRSGDLSVYWYQQSLDQGLQFLIQYYNGEERAKGNILERFSAQQFPDLHSELNLSSLELGDSALYFCASSTGQGGSPLHFGNGTRLTVT.

For the CDR3, the DNA is TGTGCCATCAGGGGACAGGGGGCAGATGGCTACACCTTC. Encoded protein: CAIRGQGADGYTF. The V and J genes are TRBV10-3 and TRBJ1-2; 12 positions match TRBD1. J lost 6 bases, V lost 6 bases, and 2 bases had no gene match. The CDR3 has 13 residues. Germline CDR1 ENHRY, CDR2 SYGVKD.

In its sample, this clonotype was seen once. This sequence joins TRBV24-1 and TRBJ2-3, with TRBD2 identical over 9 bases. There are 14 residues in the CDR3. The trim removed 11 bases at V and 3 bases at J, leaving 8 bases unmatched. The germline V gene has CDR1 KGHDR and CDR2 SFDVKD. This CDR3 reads CAIRAGGRTDTQYF. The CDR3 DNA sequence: TGTGCCATCCGAGCGGGGGGAAGAACAGATACGCAGTATTTT.

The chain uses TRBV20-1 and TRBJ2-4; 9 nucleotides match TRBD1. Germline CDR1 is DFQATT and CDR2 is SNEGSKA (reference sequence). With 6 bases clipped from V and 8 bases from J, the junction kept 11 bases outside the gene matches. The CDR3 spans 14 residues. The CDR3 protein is CSAMDRGLVDIQYF. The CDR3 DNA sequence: TGCAGTGCGATGGACAGGGGTTTAGTGGACATTCAGTACTTC.

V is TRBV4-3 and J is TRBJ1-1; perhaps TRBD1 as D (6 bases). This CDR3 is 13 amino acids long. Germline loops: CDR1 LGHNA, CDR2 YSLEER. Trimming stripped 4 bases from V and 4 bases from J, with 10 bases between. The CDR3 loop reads CASSPGGPTEAFF. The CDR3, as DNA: TGCGCCAGCAGCCCGGGGGGCCCCACTGAAGCTTTCTTT.

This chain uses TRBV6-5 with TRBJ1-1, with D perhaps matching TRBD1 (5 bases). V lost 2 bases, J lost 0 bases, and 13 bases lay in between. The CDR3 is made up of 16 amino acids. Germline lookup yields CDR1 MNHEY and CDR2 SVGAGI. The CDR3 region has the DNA TGTGCCAGCAGTTACGGGGCAGGACTAATGAACACTGAAGCTTTCTTT. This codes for CASSYGAGLMNTEAFF.

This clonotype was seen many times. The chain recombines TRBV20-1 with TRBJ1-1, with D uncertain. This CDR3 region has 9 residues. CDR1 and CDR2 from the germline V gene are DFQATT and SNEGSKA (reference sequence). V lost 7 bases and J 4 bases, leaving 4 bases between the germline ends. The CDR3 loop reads CSVGTEAFF. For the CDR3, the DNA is TGCAGTGTGGGCACTGAAGCTTTCTTT.

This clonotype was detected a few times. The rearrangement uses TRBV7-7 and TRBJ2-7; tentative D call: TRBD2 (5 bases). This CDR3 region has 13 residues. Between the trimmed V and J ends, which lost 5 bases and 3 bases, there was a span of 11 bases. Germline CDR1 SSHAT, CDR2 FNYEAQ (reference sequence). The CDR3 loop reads CASSPRGLYEQYF. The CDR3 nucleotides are TGTGCCAGCAGCCCCCGGGGTCTCTACGAGCAGTACTTC.

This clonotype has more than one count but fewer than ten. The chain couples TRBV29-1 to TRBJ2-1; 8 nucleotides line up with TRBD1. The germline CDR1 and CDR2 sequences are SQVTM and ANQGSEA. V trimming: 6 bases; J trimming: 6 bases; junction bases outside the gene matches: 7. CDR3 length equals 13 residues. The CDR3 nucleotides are TGCAGCGTCGGGACAGGCCTTGTCAATGAGCAGTTCTTC. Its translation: CSVGTGLVNEQFF.

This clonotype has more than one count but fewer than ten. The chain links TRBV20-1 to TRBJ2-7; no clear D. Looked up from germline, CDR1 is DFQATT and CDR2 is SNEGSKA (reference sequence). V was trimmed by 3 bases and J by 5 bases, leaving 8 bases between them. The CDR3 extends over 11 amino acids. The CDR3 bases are TGCAGTGCTAGTAGGTGGAACGAGCAGTACTTC. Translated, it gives CSASRWNEQYF.

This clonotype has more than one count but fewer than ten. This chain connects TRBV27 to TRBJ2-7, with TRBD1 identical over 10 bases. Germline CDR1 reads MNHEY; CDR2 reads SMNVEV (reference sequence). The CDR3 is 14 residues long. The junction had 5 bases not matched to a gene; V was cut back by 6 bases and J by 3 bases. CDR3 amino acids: CASRGQGQYYEQYF. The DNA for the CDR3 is TGTGCCAGCAGGGGACAGGGGCAATACTACGAGCAGTACTTC.